This TCR beta chain was captured in a study of blood T cell repertoires in COVID-19. Those enrolled, adults aged 18 to 89 years, came from some 23 US areas. Some clones are missing from TCRdb's copy, which holds only in-frame ones; the method was immunoSEQ multiplex PCR. The repertoire holds 350,000 to 450,000 clones, with about 89% as singletons. Germline CDR1 is LGHDT and CDR2 is YNNKEL (reference sequence). The CDR3 length is 15 residues. V was clipped by 5 bases and J by 2 bases; unmatched bases: 4. The rearrangement uses TRBV3-1 (or the pseudogene TRBV3-2) and TRBJ2-1; 9 bases map to TRBD2. The source material was PBMCs or T cells enriched from blood (not recorded which). This clonotype was obtained from a woman aged 40 to 49 who had been exposed to COVID-19. CDR3 sequence: CASSWSGRTYNEQFF. In nucleotides, the CDR3 is TGTGCCAGCAGCTGGAGCGGGAGGACCTACAATGAGCAGTTCTTC.